What follows is one T cell receptor (beta chain) and its context. The antigen is unknown. Method: immunoSEQ multiplex PCR; TCRdb's copy keeps in-frame clones and lacks some. The table includes 170,000 or so clones, approximately 61% detected once. The sample comes from a study of shared clonotypes between healthy human individuals. Study-wide results and caveats: How much donors shared clonotypes was expected to be affected by sequencing depth.

Germline assignment: CDR1 ENHRY and CDR2 SYGVKD. The CDR3 sequence is 14 residues long. Germline trimming cut 6 bases from V and 8 bases from J; bases unmatched to any gene: 9. Sample: memory CD4+ T cells sorted from blood. The subset was: CD45RA-negative fraction. The sequence derives from a man aged 30 to 45 in good health. This chain uses TRBV10-3 with TRBJ1-4, with 7 bases lining up with TRBD1. CDR3 in amino acids: CAIRPTGSKEKLFF. CDR3 coding DNA: TGTGCCATCAGACCGACAGGGAGTAAAGAAAAACTGTTTTTT.